The present TCR beta chain was sequenced within a study of blood T cells in healthy people across ages. Then a second PCR, running about 7 to 11 cycles, was carried out with a sample-barcoded 5' primer and a J-beta primer mix. Researchers report that a template-switch adaptor with 12 random nucleotides tagged each cDNA molecule. TCRdb re-called the 5' RACE reads with MiXCR, one entry per CDR3 protein. The sample lists more than 1.4 million distinct CDR3 sequences; about 40% were seen once. V shed 1 base, J shed 6 bases, and the junction held 7 bases outside the gene matches. The CDR3 spans 16 residues. Germline V gives CDR1 SNHLY, CDR2 FYNNEI. The donors, healthy Caucasians from Russia, were aged about 6 to 95. Whole-study results and caveats: No one knew whether donors had CMV, which possibly confounded expanded clonotype changes.

With respect to this clonotype: The antigen is not known.

The specimen sequenced was blood. This TCR derives from a woman younger than 35 in good health. The chain has TRBV2 and TRBJ2-3; 10 nucleotides align to TRBD2. The CDR3 bases are TGTGCCAGCAGTGAAGGAGCGGGAGGGCCGGTTGATACGCAGTATTTT. The encoded protein is CASSEGAGGPVDTQYF.